This TCR beta chain was observed in a study of blood T cell repertoires in COVID-19. The protocol was immunoSEQ multiplex PCR, while the TCRdb copy is restricted to in-frame clones and leaves out a portion. Seen here are 150,000 to 200,000 clones, 80% to 90% observed once, and the top ten hold 1.5% to 2%. CDR3 length: 14 amino acids. Germline values: CDR1 ENHRY, CDR2 SYGVKD. V was pared by 2 bases and J by 4 bases, with 9 bases between. Input material: peripheral blood. The clonotype originates from a man aged 18 to 29 who had recovered from COVID-19. This chain connects TRBV10-3 to TRBJ2-1, with a possible D match to TRBD1 (5 bases). The CDR3 coding sequence is TGTGCCATCAGTGAGCGACAGACATACAATGAGCAGTTCTTC. Amino acids: CAISERQTYNEQFF.